The source of this TCR beta chain is a study of cytomegalovirus exposure and HLA in healthy donors. Study-wide results and limits: Researchers had no immune exposure information except CMV serostatus available. Researchers catalogued roughly 150 TCR beta chains as cytomegalovirus-associated. Later analysis showed TCR association rates varying by HLA locus, highest for DRB1 and lowest for HLA-C.

The PCR ran on 60 Vbeta and 13 Jbeta primers. Here immunoSEQ multiplex PCR was the method, and the copy in TCRdb shows in-frame clones only, minus some. Seen here are under 200,000 clones, 60% to 80% observed once, and the top ten hold around 4.6%. Comments on this clone: As yet, its antigen is unknown.

Germline trimming cut 2 bases from V and 7 bases from J; bases unmatched to any gene: 5. The germline gives CDR1 SNHLY, CDR2 FYNNEI. CDR3 length: 15 residues. V is TRBV2 and J is TRBJ2-2, with 9 positions matching TRBD2. The TCR originated in a male donor in good health and CMV-seronegative. Sequences were obtained from PBMCs. As DNA, the CDR3 is TGTGCCAGCAGTGAAAGGCTAGCGGGAATCGGGGAGCTGTTTTTT. It translates to CASSERLAGIGELFF.